Following are 31 T cell receptor beta chains from one sample sequenced in a study of CD8 T cells in ankylosing spondylitis (dated 2017 in TCRdb). Results and caveats for the whole study, not just this receptor: A TCR beta motif made up of several highly homologous amino acid variants appeared to be characteristic of blood from ankylosing spondylitis patients.

Libraries were made using 5' RACE. The sequencer listed for this sample is Illumina HiSeq 2500. TCRdb passed the public sequencing reads through fastp at Q25 and MiXCR, retaining productive beta sequences. Each record represents a unique CDR3 protein, reported with the most common genes and DNA among its rows. The sample records some 220,000 distinct CDR3 sequences, about 7% of which are singletons. The ten biggest clones cover approximately 15% of the sample. The antigens for these receptors are not known. What was sequenced was blood, either unsorted or a sorted T cell fraction (not recorded which). Source of these receptors: a male donor with ankylosing spondylitis.

This clonotype was found many times. V and J are TRBV27 and TRBJ2-7; 8 positions agree with TRBD1. The CDR3 consists of 14 residues. With V trimmed by 4 bases and J by 4 bases, 6 bases remained unmatched. Germline V gives CDR1 MNHEY, CDR2 SMNVEV (reference sequence). In nucleotides, the CDR3 is TGTGCCAGCAGTTCAGGGGGCGCAGGATACGAGCAGTACTTC. Translating it yields CASSSGGAGYEQYF.

This clonotype was seen many times. This CDR3 is CASFGAEAFF. The CDR3 bases are TGTGCCAGTTTCGGGGCTGAAGCTTTCTTT. V is TRBV7-9 and J is TRBJ1-1; D remains ambiguous. This CDR3 comprises 10 residues. Trimming removed 9 bases from V and 6 bases from J, with 8 bases in between. Per the germline V gene, CDR1 is SEHNR and CDR2 is FQNEAQ (reference sequence).

There are many counts of this clonotype. V gene TRBV7-9 combines with J gene TRBJ2-5; D gene uncertain. The CDR3 is made up of 14 amino acids. Germline V lookup: CDR1 SEHNR, CDR2 FQNEAQ (reference sequence). Trimming removed 4 bases at V and 1 base at J, with 10 bases between. CDR3 nucleotides: TGTGCCAGCAGCTCCGGGCAATTCCAAGAGACCCAGTACTTC. This gives the protein CASSSGQFQETQYF.

This clonotype was counted many times. The chain couples TRBV12-3 or TRBV12-4 to TRBJ2-5; TRBD2 aligns across 10 bases. The CDR3 length is 16 residues. The V segment lost 4 bases and the J segment 1 base; nucleotides outside the gene matches: 6. This chain's CDR3 is CASSWASGRGQETQYF. CDR3 sequence (DNA): TGTGCCAGCAGTTGGGCTAGCGGGAGAGGCCAAGAGACCCAGTACTTC.

This clonotype has more than one count but fewer than ten. This chain connects TRBV5-4 to TRBJ2-2; 9 bases are shared with TRBD1. The J segment lost 5 bases and the V segment lost 7 bases, leaving 12 bases of the junction unmatched. Germline loops: CDR1 SGHNT, CDR2 YYREEE (reference sequence). This CDR3 has 16 amino acids. The DNA of the CDR3 is TGTGCCAGCGGAGCGGGTCCGGGACAGGGTACCGGGGAGCTGTTTTTT. Residues: CASGAGPGQGTGELFF.

As for this clonotype: A much larger clonotype is one base distant, so this may be a read error. The chain recombines TRBV20-1 with TRBJ2-5, with TRBD2 identical over 11 bases. The CDR3 is 16 residues long. Germline V gene sequence: CDR1 DFQATT, CDR2 SNEGSKA (reference sequence). The CDR3 spells CSARDWIAGGKDTQYF. Here the CDR3 DNA reads TGCAGTGCTAGAGATTGGATAGCGGGAGGGAAAGATACCCAGTACTTC.

This clonotype was detected many times. The chain is built from TRBV4-2 and TRBJ2-7; D tentatively fits TRBD1 or TRBD2 (5 bases each). The CDR3 has 15 residues. The germline V gene encodes CDR1 LGHNA and CDR2 YNFKEQ. V was pared by 2 bases and J by 1 base, with 12 bases between. Written as DNA, the CDR3 is TGTGCCAGCAGCCAACCGGGACGGGTATCCTACGAGCAGTACTTC. It encodes CASSQPGRVSYEQYF.

This clonotype has a count of ten or more. V and J are TRBV29-1 and TRBJ1-2; 8 bases line up with TRBD1. The CDR3 consists of 14 residues. The V segment lost 1 base and the J segment 5 bases; nucleotides outside the gene matches: 6. The V gene's germline CDR1 is SQVTM and CDR2 ANQGSEA. The CDR3 DNA sequence: TGCAGCGTTGAAGCGTCGACAGGGGTTTATGGCTACACCTTC. Translated: CSVEASTGVYGYTF. Based on the CDR3 plus reference TRBV29-1 and TRBJ1-2, the full variable domain is SAVISQKPSRDICQRGTSLTIQCQVDSQVTMMFWYRQQPGQSLTLIATANQGSEATYESGFVIDKFPISRPNLTFSTLTVSNMSPEDSSIYLCSVEASTGVYGYTFGSGTRLTVV.

In its sample, this clonotype was seen many times. The chain combines TRBV9 with TRBJ2-7, with a tentative D call TRBD1 (5 bases). From germline, CDR1 is SGDLS and CDR2 YYNGEE. Trimming cost V 4 bases and J 7 bases, with 18 bases left between them. CDR3 length: 14 amino acids. The CDR3 nucleotides are TGTGCCAGCAGCAGGGCAGGGTCGATGGGGGAGCAGTACTTC. Residues: CASSRAGSMGEQYF.

This clonotype was detected only a few times. V and J are TRBV12-3 or TRBV12-4 and TRBJ2-7, with TRBD1 matching 9 bases. Trimming took 5 bases from V and 6 from J; bases not matched to a gene: 11. This CDR3 region has 15 residues. The CDR3 DNA is TGTGCCAGCAGTACCCGGACAGGGGCGACGGTCGAGCAGTACTTC. Translation: CASSTRTGATVEQYF.

This clonotype was counted ten times or more. V is TRBV9 and J is TRBJ2-7; D not certain. This CDR3 region has 14 residues. Germline CDR1 and CDR2: SGDLS and YYNGEE. V was trimmed by 0 bases and J by 3 bases, leaving 10 bases between them. CDR3: CASSVGLESYEQYF. CDR3 nucleotide sequence: TGTGCCAGCAGCGTAGGTCTAGAGAGCTACGAGCAGTACTTC.

The genes are TRBV20-1 and TRBJ2-2; the D is unclear. The CDR3 spans 16 residues. CDR1 and CDR2 (germline): DFQATT, SNEGSKA (reference sequence). V dropped 0 bases and J dropped 2 bases, with 13 bases sitting between them. CDR3 amino acids: CSARDSPALNTGELFF. CDR3 in DNA: TGCAGTGCTAGAGATTCCCCAGCACTCAACACCGGGGAGCTGTTTTTT.

The chain joins TRBV6-5 to TRBJ2-5, with D maybe TRBD2 (5 bases). With 1 base removed from V and 1 base from J, the gap between germline ends came to 10 bases. From germline, CDR1 is MNHEY and CDR2 SVGAGI. This CDR3 comprises 15 residues. In DNA, the CDR3 is TGTGCCAGCAGTTACTTCCGCGGGCTCCAAGAGACCCAGTACTTC. Its translation is CASSYFRGLQETQYF.

The chain uses TRBV20-1 and TRBJ1-2, with D hard to call. Trimming cost V 3 bases and J 4 bases, with 12 bases left between them. The CDR3 has 13 amino acids. Germline CDR1 reads DFQATT; CDR2 reads SNEGSKA (reference sequence). In DNA form, the CDR3 reads TGCAGTGCTAGTCCAGGCAGAACCTATGGCTACACCTTC. Amino acid sequence: CSASPGRTYGYTF.

This clonotype was observed many times. V gene TRBV6-5 combines with J gene TRBJ1-5; the D is unclear. The CDR3 loop spans 17 amino acids. The V gene's germline CDR1 is MNHEY and CDR2 SVGAGI. V dropped 0 bases and J dropped 5 bases, with 17 bases sitting between them. The CDR3 DNA reads as TGTGCCAGCAGTTACTCGGCAGAAATTTCCCAACATCAGCCCCAGCATTTT. The encoded protein is CASSYSAEISQHQPQHF.

This clonotype was recorded at least ten times. The V call is TRBV28, the J call TRBJ1-3, with TRBD1 matching 8 bases. The CDR3 extends over 15 amino acids. Germline values: CDR1 MDHEN, CDR2 SYDVKM. The ends lost 3 bases at V and 3 bases at J; junction bases unmatched: 4. CDR3 coding DNA: TGTGCCAGCAGTTTTAGCGGGACAGGTGGAAACACCATATATTTT. It yields the protein CASSFSGTGGNTIYF.

This clonotype was seen repeatedly, ten times or more. The chain's CDR3 is CASSRGSGQGKETQYF. As DNA, the CDR3 is TGTGCCAGCAGCCGAGGTTCGGGACAGGGGAAGGAGACCCAGTACTTC. The chain combines TRBV7-6 with TRBJ2-5; 10 bases are a match to TRBD1. This CDR3 region has 16 residues. CDR1 is SGHVS and CDR2 is FNYEAQ in the germline V gene. The V segment lost 5 bases and the J segment 5 bases; nucleotides outside the gene matches: 11. The full variable domain, rest sourced from reference TRBV7-6 and TRBJ2-5, is GAGVSQSPRYKVTKRGQDVALRCDPISGHVSLYWYRQALGQGPEFLTYFNYEAQQDKSGLPNDRFSAERPEGSISTLTIQRTEQRDSAMYRCASSRGSGQGKETQYFGPGTRLLVL.

Concerning this clonotype: One end of the junction fails to match germline, which may point to a read error. This rearrangement joins TRBV12-3 or TRBV12-4 to TRBJ1-5; 10 nucleotides match TRBD1. There are 17 residues in the CDR3. Here the CDR3 reads CTSSLRRTDRGYQPQHF. CDR3 nucleotide sequence: TGTACCAGCAGTTTAAGGCGGACGGACAGGGGGTACCAGCCCCAGCATTTT.

This clonotype was seen at least ten times. The chain employs TRBV11-2 and TRBJ2-6, with D unclear. CDR3 length: 14 residues. V gave up 5 bases and J gave up 2 bases, with 7 bases separating them. Germline V gives CDR1 SGHAT, CDR2 FQNNGV. The CDR3 region is CASSPVPGANVLTF. CDR3 in DNA: TGTGCCAGCAGCCCCGTTCCTGGGGCCAACGTCCTGACTTTC. The full variable domain, in which reference TRBV11-2 and TRBJ2-6 provide the parts outside the CDR3, is EAGVAQSPRYKIIEKRQSVAFWCNPISGHATLYWYQQILGQGPKLLIQFQNNGVVDDSQLPKDRFSAERLKGVDSTLKIQPAKLEDSAVYLCASSPVPGANVLTFGAGSRLTVL.

V usage is TRBV20-1 and J usage is TRBJ2-5; D gene unclear. CDR1 DFQATT and CDR2 SNEGSKA come from the germline V gene (reference sequence). Trimming removed 0 bases from V and 5 bases from J, with 19 bases in between. The CDR3 consists of 16 residues. The CDR3 loop is CSARDLGLAFGETQYF. CDR3 DNA: TGCAGTGCTAGAGATCTGGGTCTGGCCTTCGGGGAGACCCAGTACTTC.

The chain carries TRBV20-1 and TRBJ1-5; D not certain. With 3 bases removed from V and 6 bases from J, the gap between germline ends came to 6 bases. The CDR3 is 11 residues long. Germline CDR1 reads DFQATT; CDR2 reads SNEGSKA (reference sequence). CDR3 DNA: TGCAGTGCTAGTTTGGGTCAGCCCCAGCATTTT. Translating gives CSASLGQPQHF.

The CDR3 DNA reads as TGTGCCAGCAGCACCCACCGGGGGTCGGGCAATGAGCAGTTCTTC. Its protein product is CASSTHRGSGNEQFF. The chain links TRBV11-2 to TRBJ2-1; the D gene is possibly TRBD2 (6 bases). This CDR3 spans 15 amino acids. V was clipped by 5 bases and J by 6 bases, with 17 bases between them. Per the germline V gene, CDR1 is SGHAT and CDR2 is FQNNGV. Full variable domain (remainder filled in from reference TRBV11-2 and TRBJ2-1): EAGVAQSPRYKIIEKRQSVAFWCNPISGHATLYWYQQILGQGPKLLIQFQNNGVVDDSQLPKDRFSAERLKGVDSTLKIQPAKLEDSAVYLCASSTHRGSGNEQFFGPGTRLTVL.

This clonotype has at least ten counts. V and J are TRBV10-3 and TRBJ1-1; D perhaps matches TRBD1 (5 bases). The CDR3 covers 17 residues. From germline, CDR1 is ENHRY and CDR2 SYGVKD. V was pared by 2 bases and J by 1 base, with 17 bases between. CDR3 in DNA: TGTGCCATCAGTGAGGGGCAGGGAGTAGGTTGGAACACTGAAGCTTTCTTT. Translating it yields CAISEGQGVGWNTEAFF.

This clonotype came up many times. The J gene is TRBJ1-2, the V gene TRBV7-9, with D uncertain. The CDR3 runs to 14 residues. From germline, CDR1 is SEHNR and CDR2 FQNEAQ (reference sequence). Deletions cut 5 bases from V and 4 bases from J, with 14 bases between. The CDR3 nucleotides are TGTGCCAGCAGCCCTAGGGAGGGCCGCTATGGCTACACCTTC. Its translation: CASSPREGRYGYTF.

The rearrangement uses TRBV20-1 and TRBJ2-1, with D possibly being TRBD2 (6 bases). V was shortened by 0 bases and J by 4 bases, with 16 bases between the two germline ends. This CDR3 is 16 amino acids long. The V gene's germline CDR1 is DFQATT and CDR2 SNEGSKA (reference sequence). CDR3 protein: CSARDLGGISYNEQFF. CDR3 in DNA: TGCAGTGCTAGAGATTTGGGCGGGATATCTTACAATGAGCAGTTCTTC.

This clonotype was detected ten times or more. The rearrangement links TRBV4-3 to TRBJ2-1, with a possible D match to TRBD2 (6 bases). Germline CDR1 is LGHNA and CDR2 is YSLEER. This CDR3 region has 16 residues. Trimming stripped 1 base from V and 4 bases from J, with 14 bases between. The CDR3: CASSQVSVGRYNEQFF. In nucleotides, the CDR3 is TGCGCCAGCAGCCAAGTCTCCGTTGGGAGGTACAATGAGCAGTTCTTC.

This clonotype was counted ten times or more. The chain uses TRBV5-6 and TRBJ1-6; D not certain. Trimming shortened V by 3 bases and J by 8 bases, and 15 bases separated the two germline ends. The germline CDR1 and CDR2 sequences are SGHDT and YYEEEE. The CDR3 runs to 15 residues. CDR3 in amino acids: CASSSRASTYSPLHF. CDR3 nucleotide sequence: TGTGCCAGCAGCTCCCGGGCCTCGACCTATTCACCCCTCCACTTT.

This clonotype was counted many times. The chain carries TRBV4-3 and TRBJ2-3; D is unclear. The CDR3 consists of 14 residues. Trimming took off 0 bases at V and 4 bases at J, with 8 bases between the two ends. Germline lookup yields CDR1 LGHNA and CDR2 YSLEER. For the CDR3, the DNA is TGCGCCAGCAGCCAAGATGGGTTGTCAGATACGCAGTATTTT. Translated, it gives CASSQDGLSDTQYF.

The rearrangement links TRBV11-2 to TRBJ2-1; possibly TRBD2 for D (6 bases). CDR1 and CDR2 from the germline V gene are SGHAT and FQNNGV. V lost 5 bases to trimming and J lost 4 bases, with 24 bases between them. The CDR3 loop spans 18 amino acids. The DNA of the CDR3 is TGTGCCAGCAGCCCATCTTTGCGGGCTAGGGACTTGTACAATGAGCAGTTCTTC. Translation gives CASSPSLRARDLYNEQFF.

Ten or more counts support this clonotype. The chain recombines TRBV4-2 with TRBJ1-1; perhaps TRBD1 as D (5 bases). There are 16 residues in the CDR3. V lost 1 base and J 7 bases, leaving 19 bases between the germline ends. Looked up from germline, CDR1 is LGHNA and CDR2 is YNFKEQ. The CDR3 protein is CASSQVIGTGGYEAFF. The DNA of the CDR3 is TGTGCCAGCAGCCAAGTGATCGGGACCGGCGGGTATGAAGCTTTCTTT.

This clonotype was recorded a few times. The J gene is TRBJ2-2, the V gene TRBV9, with 9 bases lining up with TRBD1. Germline V gives CDR1 SGDLS, CDR2 YYNGEE. CDR3 length: 18 residues. V was pared by 2 bases and J by 5 bases, with 13 bases of the junction left unmatched. Here the CDR3 reads CASSVPAARDRDTGELFF. CDR3 sequence (DNA): TGTGCCAGCAGCGTCCCGGCGGCCCGGGACAGGGATACCGGGGAGCTGTTTTTT.